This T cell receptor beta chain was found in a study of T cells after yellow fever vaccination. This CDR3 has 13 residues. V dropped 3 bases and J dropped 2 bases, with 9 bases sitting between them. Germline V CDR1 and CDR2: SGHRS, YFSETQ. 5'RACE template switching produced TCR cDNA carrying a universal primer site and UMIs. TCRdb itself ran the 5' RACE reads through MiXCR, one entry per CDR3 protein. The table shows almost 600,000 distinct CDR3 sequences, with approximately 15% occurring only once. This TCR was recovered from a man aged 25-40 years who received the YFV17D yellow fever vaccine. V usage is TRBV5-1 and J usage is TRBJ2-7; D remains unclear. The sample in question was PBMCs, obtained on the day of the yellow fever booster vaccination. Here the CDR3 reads CASSSTPPYEQYF. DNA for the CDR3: TGCGCCAGCAGCTCTACACCCCCCTACGAGCAGTACTTC.